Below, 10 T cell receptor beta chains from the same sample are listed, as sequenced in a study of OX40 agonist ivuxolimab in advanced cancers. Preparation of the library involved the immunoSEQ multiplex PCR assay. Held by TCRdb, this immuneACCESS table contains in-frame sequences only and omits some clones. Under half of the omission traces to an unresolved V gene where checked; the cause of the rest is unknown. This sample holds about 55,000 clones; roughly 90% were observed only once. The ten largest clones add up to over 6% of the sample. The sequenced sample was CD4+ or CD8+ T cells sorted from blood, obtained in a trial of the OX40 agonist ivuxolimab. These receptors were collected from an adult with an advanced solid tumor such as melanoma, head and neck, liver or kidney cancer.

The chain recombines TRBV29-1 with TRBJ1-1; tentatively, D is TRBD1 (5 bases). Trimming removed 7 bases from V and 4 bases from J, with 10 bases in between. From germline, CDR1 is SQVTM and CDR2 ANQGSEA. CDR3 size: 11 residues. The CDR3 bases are TGCAGCGAGGGAAGGGGCACTGAAGCTTTCTTT. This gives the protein CSEGRGTEAFF.

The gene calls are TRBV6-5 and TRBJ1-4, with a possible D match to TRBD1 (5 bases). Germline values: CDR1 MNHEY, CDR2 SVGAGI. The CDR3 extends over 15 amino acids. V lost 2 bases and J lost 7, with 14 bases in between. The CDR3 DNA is TGTGCCAGCAGTTACAGGGGACGACAAAGTGAAAAACTGTTTTTT. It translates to CASSYRGRQSEKLFF.

CDR3 amino acids: CATHISNTANQPQHF. DNA for the CDR3: TGTGCCACACACATATCAAACACCGCCAATCAGCCCCAGCATTTT. The chain couples TRBV2 to TRBJ1-5; D unresolved. Trimming shortened V by 10 bases and J by 3 bases, and 19 bases separated the two germline ends. The CDR3 loop spans 15 amino acids. In germline, CDR1 is SNHLY, CDR2 FYNNEI.

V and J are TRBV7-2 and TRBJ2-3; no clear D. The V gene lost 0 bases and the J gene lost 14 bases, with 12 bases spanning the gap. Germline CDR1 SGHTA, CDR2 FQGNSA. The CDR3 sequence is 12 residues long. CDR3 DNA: TGTGCCAGCAGCTTAGCGACGACGATTCGGTATTTT. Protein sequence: CASSLATTIRYF.

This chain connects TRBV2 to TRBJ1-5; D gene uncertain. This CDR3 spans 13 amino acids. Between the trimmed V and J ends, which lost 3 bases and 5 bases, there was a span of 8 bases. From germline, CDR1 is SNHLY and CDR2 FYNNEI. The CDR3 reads CASSDLRDQPQHF. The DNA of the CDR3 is TGTGCCAGCAGTGATCTAAGGGATCAGCCCCAGCATTTT.

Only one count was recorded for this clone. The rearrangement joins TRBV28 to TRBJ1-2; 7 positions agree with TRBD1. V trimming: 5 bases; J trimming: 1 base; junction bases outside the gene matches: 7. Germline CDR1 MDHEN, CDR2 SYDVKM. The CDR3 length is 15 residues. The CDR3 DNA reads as TGTGCCAGCAGTGGACCGGGACAGATTAACTATGGCTACACCTTC. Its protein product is CASSGPGQINYGYTF.

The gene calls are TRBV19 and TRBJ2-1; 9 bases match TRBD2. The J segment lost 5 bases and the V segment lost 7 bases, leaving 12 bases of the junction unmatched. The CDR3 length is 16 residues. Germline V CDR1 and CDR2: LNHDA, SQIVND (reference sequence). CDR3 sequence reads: CASTARRTSVDNEQFF. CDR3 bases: TGTGCCAGTACCGCTCGGAGGACTAGCGTCGACAATGAGCAGTTCTTC.

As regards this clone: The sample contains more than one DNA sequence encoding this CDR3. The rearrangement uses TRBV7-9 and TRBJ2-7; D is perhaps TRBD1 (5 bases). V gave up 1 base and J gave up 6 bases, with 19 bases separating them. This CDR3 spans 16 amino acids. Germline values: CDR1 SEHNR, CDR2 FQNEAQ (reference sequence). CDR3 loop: CASSLGGTTASLEQYF. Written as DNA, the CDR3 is TGTGCCAGCAGCTTAGGCGGAACGACAGCGTCCCTCGAGCAGTACTTC.

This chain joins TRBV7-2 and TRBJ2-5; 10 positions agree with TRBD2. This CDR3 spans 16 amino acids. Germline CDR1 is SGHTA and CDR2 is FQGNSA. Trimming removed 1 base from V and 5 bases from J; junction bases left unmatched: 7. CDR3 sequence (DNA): TGTGCCAGCAGCTTAGAGCTAGCGGGAGCCTGGGAGACCCAGTACTTC. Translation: CASSLELAGAWETQYF.

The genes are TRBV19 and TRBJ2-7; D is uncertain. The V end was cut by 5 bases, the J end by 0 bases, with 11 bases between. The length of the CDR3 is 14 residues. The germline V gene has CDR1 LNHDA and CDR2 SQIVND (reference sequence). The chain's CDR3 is CASSPLIGSYEQYF. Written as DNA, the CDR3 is TGTGCCAGTAGTCCCCTTATAGGCTCCTACGAGCAGTACTTC.